Below, 25 T cell receptor beta chains from the same sample are listed, as sequenced in a study of shared clonotypes between healthy human individuals. Clones were read by immunoSEQ multiplex PCR, and TCRdb kept only the in-frame ones, dropping some. The table includes over a million clones, around 74% detected once. Source material: memory CD4+ T cells sorted from blood. Described subset: CD45RA-negative fraction. These receptors were collected from a man younger than 30 in good health.

A single count supports this clone. The V call is TRBV9, the J call TRBJ2-1, with D hard to call. This CDR3 spans 13 amino acids. With 1 base removed from V and 8 bases from J, the gap between germline ends came to 10 bases. CDR1 is SGDLS, CDR2 YYNGEE, per germline. The CDR3 sequence is CASSVSRVHEQFF. The DNA of the CDR3 is TGTGCCAGCAGCGTAAGTAGAGTACATGAGCAGTTCTTC.

V gene TRBV7-8 combines with J gene TRBJ1-1; no reliable D call. The CDR3 has 15 residues. Trimming left V 5 bases short and J 0 bases short, with 13 bases between. Germline CDR1 and CDR2: SGHVS and FQNEAQ. CDR3 nucleotides: TGTGCCAGCAGCGTGGTCGGGGTACTGAACACTGAAGCTTTCTTT. It yields the protein CASSVVGVLNTEAFF.

The chain joins TRBV2 to TRBJ2-6, with TRBD1 identical over 7 bases. The CDR3 covers 18 residues. CDR1 is SNHLY, CDR2 FYNNEI, per germline. Trimming at V came to 10 bases and at J to 0 bases, leaving 15 bases not matched to a gene. The CDR3, as DNA: TGTGCCACCGTCTCAGTTCGGGACAGATACTCTGGGGCCAACGTCCTGACTTTC. Its protein product is CATVSVRDRYSGANVLTF.

This chain links TRBV7-2 with TRBJ2-3; 7 bases line up with TRBD2. The CDR3 is 15 residues long. Germline CDR1 and CDR2: SGHTA and FQGNSA. V was clipped by 2 bases and J by 3 bases; unmatched bases: 5. CDR3 region: CASSLQAGVTDTQYF. The CDR3 coding sequence is TGTGCCAGCAGCTTACAGGCGGGAGTGACAGATACGCAGTATTTT.

This clone was seen many times. The V and J genes are TRBV19 and TRBJ1-1, with 8 nucleotides matching TRBD1. The ends lost 6 bases at V and 5 bases at J; junction bases unmatched: 11. CDR1 is LNHDA and CDR2 is SQIVND in the germline V gene (reference sequence). The CDR3 is 15 amino acids. This CDR3 is CASSLGQGAITEAFF. As DNA, the CDR3 is TGTGCCAGTAGCCTGGGGCAGGGGGCTATTACTGAAGCTTTCTTT.

This clone has a handful of counts. The rearrangement joins TRBV21-1 to TRBJ2-7. TRBV21-1 is noted as a pseudogene. The CDR3 length is 11 residues. CDR3 in DNA: TGTGCCAGCAGCAAAAAGATCGAGCAGTACTTC. Its translation: CASSKKIEQYF.

The sample holds many counts of this clone. CDR3 bases: TGTGCCAGCAGCTCGTGGACCTCTGGAAACACCATATATTTT. Residues: CASSSWTSGNTIYF. J is TRBJ1-3 and V is TRBV7-9; no reliable D call. In germline, CDR1 is SEHNR, CDR2 FQNEAQ (reference sequence). The CDR3 is 14 residues long. V was cut by 4 bases and J by 0 bases, with 7 bases left in between.

The chain links TRBV5-4 to TRBJ1-2; no firm D call. The germline V gene encodes CDR1 SGHNT and CDR2 YYREEE (reference sequence). The CDR3 runs 13 residues. Trimming left V 5 bases short and J 8 bases short, with 16 bases between. For the CDR3, the DNA is TGTGCCAGCAGGCCCGAATTCTCGCTAGGCTACACCTTC. Translating gives CASRPEFSLGYTF.

This rearrangement joins TRBV11-2 to TRBJ2-5; no firm D call. The CDR3 extends over 14 amino acids. In germline, CDR1 is SGHAT, CDR2 FQNNGV. The germline V and J ends were trimmed by 0 bases and 4 bases, with 9 bases remaining between them. CDR3 sequence: CASSLDRRIETQYF. In DNA, the CDR3 is TGTGCCAGCAGCTTAGATAGGAGAATAGAGACCCAGTACTTC.

This clone was counted only a few times. This chain connects TRBV7-9 to TRBJ1-1; 7 nucleotides agree with TRBD1. This CDR3 contains 15 residues. V dropped 6 bases and J dropped 1; count of bases not matched to a gene: 8. The germline V gene encodes CDR1 SEHNR and CDR2 FQNEAQ (reference sequence). The CDR3 region is CASRYPGQANTEAFF. The CDR3 region has the DNA TGTGCCAGCAGATACCCAGGACAGGCGAACACTGAAGCTTTCTTT.

The chain recombines TRBV28 with TRBJ2-2; D is uncertain. V was pared by 5 bases and J by 6 bases, with 4 bases between. This CDR3 is built from 11 residues. The germline gives CDR1 MDHEN, CDR2 SYDVKM. CDR3 DNA sequence: TGTGCCAGCAGTGTATCCGGGGAGCTGTTTTTT. Its translation: CASSVSGELFF.

This rearrangement joins TRBV7-8 to TRBJ1-6; 7 nucleotides align to TRBD1. The V gene's germline CDR1 is SGHVS and CDR2 FQNEAQ. The CDR3 spans 14 residues. V shed 8 bases, J shed 9 bases, and the junction held 10 bases outside the gene matches. In DNA form, the CDR3 reads TGTGCCAGCCAAGGAAAACAGGGGATTTCACCCCTCCACTTT. It translates to CASQGKQGISPLHF.

CDR3 coding DNA: TGTGCCAGCACCCAAGGGGTGGGGTACTACGAGCAGTACTTC. Its protein is CASTQGVGYYEQYF. V is TRBV2 and J is TRBJ2-7, with D possibly TRBD1 on 5 matching bases. Germline loops: CDR1 SNHLY, CDR2 FYNNEI. This CDR3 comprises 14 residues. The germline V and J ends were trimmed by 7 bases and 3 bases, with 16 bases remaining between them. Variable domain in full (rest from reference TRBV2 and TRBJ2-7): EPEVTQTPSHQVTQMGQEVILRCVPISNHLYFYWYRQILGQKVEFLVSFYNNEISEKSEIFDDQFSVERPDGSNFTLKIRSTKLEDSAMYFCASTQGVGYYEQYFGPGTRLTVT.

The chain couples TRBV30 to TRBJ1-3, with 7 bases matching TRBD1. Germline-derived CDR1 and CDR2 are GTSNPN and SVGIG (reference sequence). The CDR3 length is 14 residues. With 3 bases clipped from V and 4 bases from J, the junction kept 6 bases outside the gene matches. For the CDR3, the DNA is TGTGCCTGGAGCCCGACAGGGAGGGGAAACACCATATATTTT. Its translation: CAWSPTGRGNTIYF. Together with reference TRBV30 and TRBJ1-3, the CDR3 gives the full variable domain: SQTIHQWPATLVQPVGSPLSLECTVEGTSNPNLYWYRQAAGRGLQLLFYSVGIGQISSEVPQNLSASRPQDRQFILSSKKLLLSDSGFYLCAWSPTGRGNTIYFGEGSWLTVV.

This clone was seen a few times. The gene calls are TRBV19 and TRBJ1-6; 9 nucleotides align to TRBD1. Trimming at V came to 9 bases and at J to 10 bases, leaving 13 bases not matched to a gene. Germline V CDR1 and CDR2: LNHDA, SQIVND (reference sequence). This CDR3 comprises 15 residues. This CDR3 is CASAGPGQGSSPLHF. Here the CDR3 DNA reads TGTGCCAGCGCCGGCCCGGGACAGGGAAGCTCACCCCTCCACTTT. Full variable domain (remainder filled in from reference TRBV19 and TRBJ1-6): DGGITQSPKYLFRKEGQNVTLSCEQNLNHDAMYWYRQDPGQGLRLIYYSQIVNDFQKGDIAEGYSVSREKKESFPLTVTSAQKNPTAFYLCASAGPGQGSSPLHFGNGTRLTVT.

With respect to this clone: A read error may produce the germline difference seen at one junction end. This chain joins TRBV7-7 and TRBJ2-5, with D tentatively TRBD2 (6 bases). Germline CDR1 SSHAT, CDR2 FNYEAQ (reference sequence). This CDR3 is 13 amino acids long. This chain's CDR3 is CASSLPGDGTQYF. The CDR3 DNA reads as TGTGCTAGCAGCTTACCGGGGGACGGGACCCAGTACTTC. The full variable domain, its missing parts supplied by reference TRBV7-7 and TRBJ2-5, is GAGVSQSPRYKVTKRGQDVTLRCDPISSHATLYWYQQALGQGPEFLTYFNYEAQPDKSGLPSDRFSAERPEGSISTLTIQRTEQRDSAMYRCASSLPGDGTQYFGPGTRLLVL.

The rearrangement links TRBV18 to TRBJ2-2; D unclear. The V end lost 6 bases, the J end lost 5 bases, and 10 bases lay between the germline ends. CDR3 size: 13 residues. The germline CDR1 and CDR2 sequences are KGHSH and LQKENI. In nucleotides, the CDR3 is TGTGCCAGCTCTCCTGCGAGGACCGGGGAGCTGTTTTTT. This encodes CASSPARTGELFF.

V gene TRBV10-3 combines with J gene TRBJ2-5; TRBD2 aligns across 9 bases. The CDR3 has 15 amino acids. V lost 5 bases, J lost 3 bases, and 7 bases stayed unmatched. Germline V gives CDR1 ENHRY, CDR2 SYGVKD. CDR3 DNA sequence: TGTGCCATCAGTACCCCAGCGGGGGGAAAAGAGACCCAGTACTTC. Translated: CAISTPAGGKETQYF.

This chain uses TRBV6-1 with TRBJ1-5, with D unclear. Between the trimmed V and J ends, which lost 5 bases and 3 bases, there was a span of 11 bases. Per germline, CDR1 MNHNS and CDR2 SASEGT. The CDR3 length is 14 residues. As DNA, the CDR3 is TGTGCCAGCAGTATGAGGGTGAACAATCAGCCCCAGCATTTT. It is translated as CASSMRVNNQPQHF.

V usage is TRBV6-6 and J usage is TRBJ1-2; 11 bases map to TRBD1. The J segment lost 7 bases and the V segment lost 4 bases, leaving 8 bases of the junction unmatched. Germline lookup yields CDR1 MNHNY and CDR2 SVGAGI (reference sequence). The CDR3 extends over 15 amino acids. The CDR3 spells CASSSSGTGGGGYTF. The CDR3, as DNA: TGTGCCAGCAGTTCGAGCGGGACAGGGGGGGGTGGCTACACCTTC.

The table lists this clone with a count of one. This chain connects TRBV27 to TRBJ1-2; 10 positions match TRBD1. This CDR3 spans 16 amino acids. Germline trimming cut 6 bases from V and 8 bases from J; bases unmatched to any gene: 15. CDR1 is MNHEY, CDR2 SMNVEV, per germline (reference sequence). DNA of the CDR3: TGTGCCAGCAGGCCCAGAGGGGGACAGGGGAACGGCGGCTACACCTTC. Protein sequence: CASRPRGGQGNGGYTF.

V gene TRBV5-4 combines with J gene TRBJ2-5; 13 bases line up with TRBD2. Trimming at V came to 3 bases and at J to 4 bases, leaving 6 bases not matched to a gene. This CDR3 has 16 residues. Germline V gene sequence: CDR1 SGHNT, CDR2 YYREEE (reference sequence). This CDR3 is CASSSLAGGRPETQYF. The CDR3 DNA is TGTGCCAGCAGCTCACTAGCGGGGGGGCGTCCAGAGACCCAGTACTTC.

Turning to this clone: A clone one base away is much larger, so this may be a read error. This chain connects TRBV15 to TRBJ1-4; D not certain. V was pared by 3 bases and J by 8 bases, with 10 bases between. The CDR3 length is 13 residues. Looked up from germline, CDR1 is LNHNV and CDR2 is YYDKDF (reference sequence). In DNA, the CDR3 is TGTGCCACCAGCAGGGGAGTAGAGGAAAAACTGTTTTTT. Translation gives CATSRGVEEKLFF.

The rearrangement joins TRBV7-2 to TRBJ2-6; tentative D call: TRBD1 (5 bases). Trimming removed 1 base at V and 10 bases at J, with 5 bases between. The CDR3 covers 12 residues. Looked up from germline, CDR1 is SGHTA and CDR2 is FQGNSA. CDR3 DNA: TGTGCCAGCAGCTTAGGGACAAACGTCCTGACTTTC. Translating it yields CASSLGTNVLTF. Full variable domain (rest looked up from reference TRBV7-2 and TRBJ2-6): GAGVSQSPSNKVTEKGKDVELRCDPISGHTALYWYRQSLGQGLEFLIYFQGNSAPDKSGLPSDRFSAERTGGSVSTLTIQRTQQEDSAVYLCASSLGTNVLTFGAGSRLTVL.

V and J are TRBV19 and TRBJ1-4, with a tentative D call TRBD1 (6 bases). Germline V gene lookup returns CDR1 LNHDA and CDR2 SQIVND (reference sequence). Between the trimmed V and J ends, which lost 3 bases and 9 bases, there was a span of 17 bases. The CDR3 has 15 residues. This CDR3 is CASSMWTAGNQKLFF. The CDR3 DNA reads TGTGCCAGTAGTATGTGGACAGCTGGAAATCAAAAACTGTTTTTT. The full variable domain, completed using reference TRBV19 and TRBJ1-4, is DGGITQSPKYLFRKEGQNVTLSCEQNLNHDAMYWYRQDPGQGLRLIYYSQIVNDFQKGDIAEGYSVSREKKESFPLTVTSAQKNPTAFYLCASSMWTAGNQKLFFGSGTQLSVL.